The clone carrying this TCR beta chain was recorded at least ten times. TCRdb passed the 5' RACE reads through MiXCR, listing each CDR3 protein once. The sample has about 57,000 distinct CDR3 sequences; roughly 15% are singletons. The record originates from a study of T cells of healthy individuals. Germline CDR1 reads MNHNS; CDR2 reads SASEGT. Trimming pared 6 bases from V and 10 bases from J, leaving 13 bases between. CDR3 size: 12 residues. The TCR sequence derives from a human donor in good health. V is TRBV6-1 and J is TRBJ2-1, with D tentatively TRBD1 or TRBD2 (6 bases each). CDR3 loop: CASREGGTEQFF. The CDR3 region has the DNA TGTGCCAGCAGAGAGGGGGGCACGGAGCAGTTCTTC.